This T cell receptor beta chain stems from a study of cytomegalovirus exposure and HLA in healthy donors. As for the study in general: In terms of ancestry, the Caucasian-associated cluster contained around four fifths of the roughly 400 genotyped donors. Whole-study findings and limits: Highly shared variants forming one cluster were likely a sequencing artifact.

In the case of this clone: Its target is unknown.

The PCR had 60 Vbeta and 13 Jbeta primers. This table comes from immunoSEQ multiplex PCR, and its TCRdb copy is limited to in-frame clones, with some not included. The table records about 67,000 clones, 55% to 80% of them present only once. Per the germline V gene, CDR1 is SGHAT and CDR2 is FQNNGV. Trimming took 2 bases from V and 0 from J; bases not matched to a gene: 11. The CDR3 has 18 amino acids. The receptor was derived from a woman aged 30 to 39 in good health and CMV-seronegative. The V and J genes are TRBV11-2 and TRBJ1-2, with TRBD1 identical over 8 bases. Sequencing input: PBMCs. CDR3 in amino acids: CASSLTGGVRVANYGYTF. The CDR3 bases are TGTGCCAGCAGCTTAACAGGGGGAGTCCGAGTTGCTAACTATGGCTACACCTTC. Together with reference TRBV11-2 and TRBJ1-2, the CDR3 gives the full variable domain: EAGVAQSPRYKIIEKRQSVAFWCNPISGHATLYWYQQILGQGPKLLIQFQNNGVVDDSQLPKDRFSAERLKGVDSTLKIQPAKLEDSAVYLCASSLTGGVRVANYGYTFGSGTRLTVV.